These 21 T cell receptor beta chains were sequenced from one sample in a study of OX40 agonist ivuxolimab in advanced cancers. Sequencing used immunoSEQ multiplex PCR; TCRdb keeps in-frame clones, though not all of them. The repertoire holds around 50,000 clones, with around nine tenths as singletons. Sequencing was performed on CD4+ or CD8+ T cells sorted from blood, taken in a trial of the OX40 agonist ivuxolimab. These receptors all come from an adult with an advanced solid tumor such as melanoma, head and neck, liver or kidney cancer.

This clone appeared a single time. V usage is TRBV6-6 and J usage is TRBJ1-3, with D hard to call. CDR3 size: 15 residues. V lost 2 bases and J 0 bases, leaving 8 bases between the germline ends. Germline V gene data show CDR1 as MNHNY and CDR2 as SVGAGI (reference sequence). The CDR3 coding sequence is TGTGCCAGCAGTTACGGCCCGAACTCTGGAAACACCATATATTTT. It codes for CASSYGPNSGNTIYF.

CDR3: CAWTRTGTDTQYF. The CDR3 DNA reads TGTGCCTGGACCCGCACAGGAACAGATACGCAGTATTTT. V and J are TRBV30 and TRBJ2-3, with a weak D call TRBD1 (5 bases). The CDR3 covers 13 residues. Germline values: CDR1 GTSNPN, CDR2 SVGIG (reference sequence). Trimming took 4 bases from V and 3 from J, leaving 11 bases between them.

The chain is built from TRBV28 and TRBJ1-4; a weak D match, TRBD1 (6 bases). Germline assignment: CDR1 MDHEN and CDR2 SYDVKM. V shed 10 bases and J shed 7 bases, with 13 bases lying between them. The CDR3 extends over 12 amino acids. The CDR3 DNA reads TGTGCCACCCAGGGGCTGGGTGAAAAACTGTTTTTT. This codes for CATQGLGEKLFF.

The rearrangement uses TRBV6-6 and TRBJ1-2; no clear D. Trimming shortened V by 5 bases and J by 1 base, and 8 bases separated the two germline ends. Germline V CDR1 and CDR2: MNHNY, SVGAGI (reference sequence). This CDR3 contains 13 residues. For the CDR3, the DNA is TGTGCCAGCAGTCGAGACAATAACTATGGCTACACCTTC. Encoded protein: CASSRDNNYGYTF.

On this clone itself: The sample holds other DNA sequences that translate to the same CDR3. The chain recombines TRBV6-1 with TRBJ1-3; TRBD1 is a possible D gene (5 bases). Germline CDR1 reads MNHNS; CDR2 reads SASEGT. This CDR3 is built from 13 residues. Trimming pared 6 bases from V and 4 bases from J, leaving 10 bases between. As DNA, the CDR3 is TGTGCCAGCAGCGCAGGGACCGGAAACACCATATATTTT. Translated, it gives CASSAGTGNTIYF.

This clone was recorded once. The chain has TRBV10-3 and TRBJ2-3; 8 bases fit TRBD1. The CDR3 extends over 14 amino acids. The V and J ends lost 4 bases and 2 bases, in that order; junction bases with no gene match: 2. Germline values: CDR1 ENHRY, CDR2 SYGVKD. The CDR3 nucleotides are TGTGCCATCAGTGGACAGGGGTACACAGATACGCAGTATTTT. Translation gives CAISGQGYTDTQYF.

The V gene is TRBV19, the J gene TRBJ2-4; D is possibly TRBD1 or TRBD2 (5 bases each). The V gene's germline CDR1 is LNHDA and CDR2 SQIVND (reference sequence). V was pared by 4 bases and J by 0 bases, with 19 bases between. This CDR3 is 18 amino acids long. The CDR3 bases are TGTGCCAGTAGTAGGGTTCGGGACGGTGCAATAGCCAAAAACATTCAGTACTTC. The encoded protein is CASSRVRDGAIAKNIQYF.

V and J are TRBV18 and TRBJ2-2; D tentatively reads TRBD1 or TRBD2 (5 bases each). V was trimmed by 3 bases and J by 6 bases, leaving 5 bases between them. The CDR3 length is 12 residues. Germline CDR1 and CDR2: KGHSH and LQKENI. The CDR3 region has the DNA TGTGCCAGCTCACCGGGGGCCGGGGAGCTGTTTTTT. It specifies CASSPGAGELFF.

The chain carries TRBV18 and TRBJ2-3; D is unresolved. Germline CDR1 reads KGHSH; CDR2 reads LQKENI. This CDR3 is built from 14 residues. V was shortened by 3 bases and J by 1 base, with 8 bases between the two germline ends. The CDR3 DNA reads TGTGCCAGCTCACCGGGGTCCCGCACAGATACGCAGTATTTT. Residues: CASSPGSRTDTQYF.

The V call is TRBV19, the J call TRBJ2-5; 9 bases agree with TRBD2. The CDR3 consists of 15 residues. V lost 4 bases to trimming and J lost 4 bases; unmatched junction nucleotides: 7. The V gene's germline CDR1 is LNHDA and CDR2 SQIVND (reference sequence). The CDR3 region is CASSSGGGGRETQYF. Written as DNA, the CDR3 is TGTGCCAGTAGTAGCGGGGGGGGAGGGCGAGAGACCCAGTACTTC.

This chain joins TRBV2 and TRBJ2-1, with D perhaps TRBD2 (5 bases). The CDR3 consists of 13 residues. The germline V gene has CDR1 SNHLY and CDR2 FYNNEI. Trimming removed 4 bases from V and 10 bases from J, with 14 bases in between. The CDR3 sequence: CASSGPSWEEQFF. CDR3 nucleotides: TGTGCCAGCAGTGGGCCGAGCTGGGAGGAGCAGTTCTTC.

This chain uses TRBV19 with TRBJ2-3, with no clear D. The CDR3 consists of 13 residues. Germline V lookup: CDR1 LNHDA, CDR2 SQIVND (reference sequence). V was cut by 6 bases and J by 2 bases, with 9 bases left in between. CDR3 nucleotide sequence: TGTGCCAGTAGAACAGCGCCCACAGATACGCAGTATTTT. Its translation is CASRTAPTDTQYF. Supplemented by reference TRBV19 and TRBJ2-3, the full variable domain reads DGGITQSPKYLFRKEGQNVTLSCEQNLNHDAMYWYRQDPGQGLRLIYYSQIVNDFQKGDIAEGYSVSREKKESFPLTVTSAQKNPTAFYLCASRTAPTDTQYFGPGTRLTVL.

J is TRBJ2-7 and V is TRBV20-1; no clear D gene. V dropped 5 bases and J dropped 4 bases, with 9 bases sitting between them. The CDR3 consists of 11 residues. The germline CDR1 and CDR2 sequences are DFQATT and SNEGSKA (reference sequence). The CDR3 DNA reads as TGCAGTGCTTCGACAAAGTACGAGCAGTACTTC. It specifies CSASTKYEQYF.

V and J are TRBV6-1 and TRBJ2-4, with 12 bases fitting TRBD2. CDR3 length: 15 residues. With V trimmed by 6 bases and J by 4 bases, 4 bases remained unmatched. The germline CDR1 and CDR2 sequences are MNHNS and SASEGT. The CDR3 loop is CASRPGLAGKNIQYF. In nucleotides, the CDR3 is TGTGCCAGCAGACCAGGACTAGCGGGAAAAAACATTCAGTACTTC.

The chain has TRBV9 and TRBJ2-1, with D hard to call. The germline V gene has CDR1 SGDLS and CDR2 YYNGEE. Trimming pared 6 bases from V and 2 bases from J, leaving 15 bases between. CDR3 size: 15 residues. The CDR3 spells CASMGGDGAYNEQFF. CDR3 DNA sequence: TGTGCCAGCATGGGCGGCGATGGGGCCTACAATGAGCAGTTCTTC.

The chain uses TRBV19 and TRBJ2-1; 12 positions match TRBD2. Unmatched junction bases numbered 6, after V lost 3 bases and J lost 3 bases. Per the germline V gene, CDR1 is LNHDA and CDR2 is SQIVND (reference sequence). This CDR3 is 17 amino acids long. CDR3 coding DNA: TGTGCCAGTAGTATGAGTGGGACTAGCGGGTACTACAATGAGCAGTTCTTC. Translated, it gives CASSMSGTSGYYNEQFF.

J is TRBJ2-1 and V is TRBV15; D uncertain. The V gene lost 3 bases and the J gene lost 7 bases, with 10 bases spanning the gap. Germline assignment: CDR1 LNHNV and CDR2 YYDKDF (reference sequence). The CDR3 contains 13 residues. CDR3 region: CATSSPAVNEQFF. For the CDR3, the DNA is TGTGCCACCAGCAGTCCAGCAGTGAATGAGCAGTTCTTC. Full variable domain (rest looked up from reference TRBV15 and TRBJ2-1): DAMVIQNPRYQVTQFGKPVTLSCSQTLNHNVMYWYQQKSSQAPKLLFHYYDKDFNNEADTPDNFQSRRPNTSFCFLDIRSPGLGDTAMYLCATSSPAVNEQFFGPGTRLTVL.

The genes are TRBV7-6 and TRBJ2-1; weak D call: TRBD2 (6 bases). Germline loops: CDR1 SGHVS, CDR2 FNYEAQ. Trimming left V 4 bases short and J 8 bases short, with 12 bases between. The CDR3 is 13 amino acids. Here the CDR3 reads CASSSATRHEQFF. The CDR3 DNA reads TGTGCCAGCAGCTCCGCGACTAGGCATGAGCAGTTCTTC.

The rearrangement joins TRBV2 to TRBJ2-7; 7 nucleotides align to TRBD1. The CDR3 contains 14 residues. The V and J ends lost 3 bases and 3 bases, in that order; junction bases with no gene match: 5. Germline lookup yields CDR1 SNHLY and CDR2 FYNNEI. CDR3 region: CASSESRGNYEQYF. Here the CDR3 DNA reads TGTGCCAGCAGTGAGAGCAGGGGGAACTACGAGCAGTACTTC.

The rearrangement uses TRBV7-9 and TRBJ2-7, with D perhaps given as TRBD1 or TRBD2 (6 bases each). The CDR3 runs to 14 residues. Per germline, CDR1 SEHNR and CDR2 FQNEAQ (reference sequence). The V end lost 0 bases, the J end lost 4 bases, and 10 bases lay between the germline ends. CDR3 loop: CASSLAGGSYEQYF. CDR3 DNA: TGTGCCAGCAGCTTAGCAGGGGGGTCGTACGAGCAGTACTTC.

The CDR3 bases are TGTGCCAGCAGTTCCAGATGGACCGGGGAGCTGTTTTTT. Translating gives CASSSRWTGELFF. The rearrangement joins TRBV28 to TRBJ2-2, with D uncertain. The CDR3 has 13 residues. Germline CDR1 reads MDHEN; CDR2 reads SYDVKM. The V gene lost 4 bases and the J gene lost 5 bases, with 8 bases spanning the gap.